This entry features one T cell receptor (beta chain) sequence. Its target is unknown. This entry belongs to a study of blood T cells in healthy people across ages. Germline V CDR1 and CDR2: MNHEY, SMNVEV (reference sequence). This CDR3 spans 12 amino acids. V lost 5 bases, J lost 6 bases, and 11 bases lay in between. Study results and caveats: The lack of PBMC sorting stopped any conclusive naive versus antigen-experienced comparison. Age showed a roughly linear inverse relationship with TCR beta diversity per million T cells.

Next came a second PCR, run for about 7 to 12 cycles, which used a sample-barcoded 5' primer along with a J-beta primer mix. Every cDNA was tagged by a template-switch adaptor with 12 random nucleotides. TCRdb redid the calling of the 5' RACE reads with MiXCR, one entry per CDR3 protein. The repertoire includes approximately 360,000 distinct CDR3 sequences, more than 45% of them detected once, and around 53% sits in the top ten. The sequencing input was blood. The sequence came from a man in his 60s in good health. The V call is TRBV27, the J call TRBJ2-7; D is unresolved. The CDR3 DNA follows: TGTGCCAGCAGTAAAGGGTGGGGCGAGCAGTACTTC. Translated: CASSKGWGEQYF.